This T cell receptor beta chain was recorded in a study of T-cell memory formation after mild COVID-19 (dated by TCRdb to the early 2020s). Describing the broader study: TCR sequence clusters from the two donors were found to be largely donor specific. T-cell clones expanding and contracting after mild COVID-19 in a couple of donors were tracked by longitudinal TCRalpha and TCRbeta repertoire sequencing. The cohort comprised two young, previously healthy adult volunteers, one female and one male.

Ficoll-Paque density gradient centrifugation was used to isolate PBMCs. As for this clonotype: Its antigen remains unidentified. No much larger clonotype is one base removed from it; base qualities were not supplied.

The data were produced on an Illumina NovaSeq 6000. Using 5'RACE with constant-segment primers, TCRalpha and TCRbeta cDNA libraries were constructed, with sample barcodes and unique molecular identifiers added in the process. Trizol reagent was used to extract RNA from every sample. Libraries were amplified in two PCR steps, with a second sample barcode and Illumina TruSeq adapters added in the second step. The libraries were sequenced on an Illumina NovaSeq using 2 x 150 bp paired-end reads. For the original study's pipeline: With migec v1.2.7, reads were demultiplexed and then collapsed into UMI-guided consensus sequences. With mixcr v2.1.11, UMI consensuses were aligned to TRA and TRB V and J templates and assembled into clonotypes. Clonotypes were classified as expanded or contracted when called significant by both edgeR and NoisET, with noise models trained on biological replicates. For edgeR calls, the thresholds were a false discovery rate-adjusted p below 0.01 and a log2 fold-change of 1. PCA with hierarchical clustering of max-normalized trajectories of the 1000 most abundant clonotypes was used as exploratory dynamics analysis. Separately sequenced CD4+ and CD8+ repertoires were used to assign a CD4 or CD8 phenotype to each responding clone. The raw public reads went through TCRdb reprocessing: fastp at Q25, MiXCR clone calling, in-frame beta chains kept. Rows matching on CDR3 protein sequence are summarized as one entry with the most common DNA and genes. What appears here as the V and J calls and clone size reflects TCRdb's work, not the paper's. The sample includes about 110,000 distinct CDR3 sequences, with 15% to 20% observed a single time. The top ten constitute around 5.1% of the sample.

The CDR3 measures 15 amino acids from cysteine to phenylalanine. Of the read, only the CDR3 DNA is kept; its 45 bases are in frame from base 1. V gives up 0 bases and J gives up 3 bases, and the segment between their germline ends measures 12 bases. The germline V gene gives CDR1 as SGHDT and CDR2 as YYEEEE. Study-level results and caveats: Clones that contracted from day 15 to 85 showed balanced CD4/CD8 phenotypes, whereas a second wave of clones that expanded from day 15 to 37 leaned towards CD4+. The study covered only a couple of mild cases, and larger cohorts including severe cases with pre-infection samples were considered necessary. Whether the second-wave clones peaking on day 37 were SARS-CoV-2 specific was not confirmed. Contracting CD4+ clones were found mainly in CM and EM memory subsets, while CD8+ clones were enriched in EMRA. Some responding clones were detected in pre-infection memory, suggesting pre-existing cross-reactive memory T cells joined the SARS-CoV-2 response.

Sequenced material: PBMCs or a T cell subset sorted from them (not recorded which). The receptor was derived from a young man who had mild COVID-19 (a few samples of this study predate the infection). The sample titles of this study are shuffled in the database, so cell type and time point are left out; the donor was told from shared clones. This chain joins TRBV5-6 to TRBJ1-1, and perhaps TRBD1 as D gene, on 5 matching bases. This receptor carries the CDR3 CASSLVDRSYTEAFF. DNA sequence: TGTGCCAGCAGCTTGGTTGACAGATCCTACACTGAAGCTTTCTTT.